Listed below are T cell receptor beta chains from one sample, sequenced in a study of blood T cell repertoires in COVID-19. Assay used: immunoSEQ multiplex PCR; TCRdb lists only in-frame clones, some missing. This repertoire shows under 250,000 clones, around 81% found once; its top ten account for 5.5%. Sequencing was done on a sample of peripheral blood. These TCRs come from a woman aged 70-85 years with acute or convalescent COVID-19. The CDR3 runs from the conserved cysteine through the conserved F or W. D genes are given only for firm matches. The listing skips clone size in some rows; elsewhere it reads once, few, many or a size class.

j_call: TRBJ2-7; clone_size: NA; v_call: TRBV5-4; d_call: NA; cdr3_aa: CASSTAPEREQYF; cdr3_nt: TGTGCCAGCAGCACCGCCCCGGAGCGGGAGCAGTACTTC
j_call: TRBJ1-1; clone_size: NA; v_call: TRBV7-2; d_call: NA; cdr3_aa: CASTGAVEAFF; cdr3_nt: TGTGCCAGCACTGGGGCTGTTGAAGCTTTCTTT
j_call: TRBJ1-2; clone_size: NA; v_call: TRBV19; d_call: TRBD1; cdr3_aa: CASSAPGQGSDGYTF; cdr3_nt: TGTGCCAGTAGTGCCCCGGGACAGGGCTCCGATGGCTACACCTTC
j_call: TRBJ1-2; clone_size: NA; v_call: TRBV9; d_call: TRBD1; cdr3_aa: CASSTKPGQGYGYTF; cdr3_nt: TGTGCCAGCAGCACAAAACCGGGACAGGGCTATGGCTACACCTTC
j_call: TRBJ2-1; clone_size: once; v_call: TRBV10-3; d_call: NA; cdr3_aa: CAISEVAETLYNEQFF; cdr3_nt: TGTGCCATCAGTGAGGTAGCGGAGACACTCTACAATGAGCAGTTCTTC
j_call: TRBJ2-7; clone_size: NA; v_call: TRBV7-2; d_call: TRBD1; cdr3_aa: CASSTGQGGPYEQYF; cdr3_nt: TGTGCCAGCAGCACCGGACAGGGCGGCCCCTACGAGCAGTACTTC
j_call: TRBJ1-2; clone_size: NA; v_call: TRBV6-6; d_call: TRBD1; cdr3_aa: CASSYSGQNYGYTF; cdr3_nt: TGTGCCAGCAGTTACTCGGGACAGAACTATGGCTACACCTTC
j_call: TRBJ2-1; clone_size: NA; v_call: TRBV6-5; d_call: NA; cdr3_aa: CASSYSNRYNEQFF; cdr3_nt: TGTGCCAGCAGTTATAGCAACAGGTACAATGAGCAGTTCTTC
j_call: TRBJ2-1; clone_size: few; v_call: TRBV5-1; d_call: TRBD2; cdr3_aa: CASSTGLPGRFF; cdr3_nt: TGCGCCAGCAGCACGGGACTACCTGGGAGGTTCTTC
j_call: TRBJ2-7; clone_size: NA; v_call: TRBV7-2; d_call: TRBD2; cdr3_aa: CASSYASGTSYEQYF; cdr3_nt: TGTGCCAGCAGCTACGCCAGCGGGACCAGCTACGAGCAGTACTTC
j_call: TRBJ2-2; clone_size: NA; v_call: TRBV9; d_call: NA; cdr3_aa: CASSVGPKNTGELFF; cdr3_nt: TGTGCCAGCAGCGTGGGCCCCAAGAACACCGGGGAGCTGTTTTTT
j_call: TRBJ2-3; clone_size: NA; v_call: TRBV7-3; d_call: NA; cdr3_aa: CASSLMGAGQDTQYF; cdr3_nt: TGTGCCAGCAGCTTAATGGGGGCGGGTCAAGATACGCAGTATTTT
j_call: TRBJ1-1; clone_size: NA; v_call: TRBV3-1/TRBV3-2; d_call: NA; cdr3_aa: CASSLDRNTEAFF; cdr3_nt: TGTGCCAGCAGCCTCGACAGGAACACTGAAGCTTTCTTT
j_call: TRBJ1-1; clone_size: NA; v_call: TRBV18; d_call: NA; cdr3_aa: CASSSLGGDTEAFF; cdr3_nt: TGTGCCAGCTCATCCCTGGGAGGGGACACTGAAGCTTTCTTT
j_call: TRBJ1-3; clone_size: few; v_call: TRBV30; d_call: NA; cdr3_aa: CAWTGEWNTIYF; cdr3_nt: TGTGCCTGGACAGGGGAATGGAACACCATATATTTT
j_call: TRBJ1-1; clone_size: few; v_call: TRBV24-1; d_call: NA; cdr3_aa: CATSVTGTEAFF; cdr3_nt: TGTGCCACCAGTGTCACCGGGACTGAAGCTTTCTTT
j_call: TRBJ1-4; clone_size: NA; v_call: TRBV9; d_call: TRBD1; cdr3_aa: CASSATGTGRQKLFF; cdr3_nt: TGTGCCAGCAGCGCCACCGGGACAGGGCGTCAAAAACTGTTTTTT
j_call: TRBJ2-1; clone_size: NA; v_call: TRBV25-1; d_call: TRBD2; cdr3_aa: CASSEFASGYNEQFF; cdr3_nt: TGTGCCAGCAGTGAATTTGCTAGCGGCTACAATGAGCAGTTCTTC
j_call: TRBJ2-7; clone_size: NA; v_call: TRBV3-1/TRBV3-2; d_call: NA; cdr3_aa: CASSPATGYEQYF; cdr3_nt: TGTGCCAGCAGCCCCGCCACAGGCTACGAGCAGTACTTC
j_call: TRBJ1-2; clone_size: few; v_call: TRBV28; d_call: NA; cdr3_aa: CASSLSDRGYTF; cdr3_nt: TGTGCCAGCAGTTTATCCGACAGGGGCTACACCTTC
j_call: TRBJ1-2; clone_size: NA; v_call: TRBV21-1; d_call: NA; cdr3_aa: CASSKEVLGGAPRRGGLGDTF; cdr3_nt: TGTGCCAGCAGCAAAGAGGTCTTGGGGGGGGCCCCGCGAAGGGGGGGGTTGGGAGACACCTTC
j_call: TRBJ2-2; clone_size: NA; v_call: TRBV7-2; d_call: TRBD2; cdr3_aa: CASSFRASGTTGELFF; cdr3_nt: TGTGCCAGCAGCTTTCGGGCCAGCGGGACCACCGGGGAGCTGTTTTTT
j_call: TRBJ2-3; clone_size: NA; v_call: TRBV5-1; d_call: NA; cdr3_aa: CASSSGSLSTDTQYF; cdr3_nt: TGCGCCAGCAGCAGCGGATCGCTTAGCACAGATACGCAGTATTTT
j_call: TRBJ2-1; clone_size: NA; v_call: TRBV10-2; d_call: TRBD2; cdr3_aa: CASRSGLKYNEQFF; cdr3_nt: TGCGCCAGCAGATCGGGACTAAAGTACAATGAGCAGTTCTTC
j_call: TRBJ1-1; clone_size: NA; v_call: TRBV20-1; d_call: NA; cdr3_aa: CSASFSDSEAFF; cdr3_nt: TGCAGTGCTAGTTTCAGCGATTCTGAAGCTTTCTTT
j_call: TRBJ1-5; clone_size: NA; v_call: TRBV28; d_call: TRBD1; cdr3_aa: CASNYLGQGNQPQHF; cdr3_nt: TGTGCCAGCAACTACCTGGGACAGGGAAATCAGCCCCAGCATTTT
j_call: TRBJ1-3; clone_size: NA; v_call: TRBV24-1; d_call: TRBD1; cdr3_aa: CATSQGQGNTIYF; cdr3_nt: TGTGCCACCAGTCAGGGACAGGGCAACACCATATATTTT
j_call: TRBJ1-5; clone_size: NA; v_call: TRBV28; d_call: NA; cdr3_aa: CASSYPTVYSNQPQHF; cdr3_nt: TGTGCCAGCAGTTACCCGACAGTCTATAGCAATCAGCCCCAGCATTTT
j_call: TRBJ2-3; clone_size: NA; v_call: TRBV5-1; d_call: TRBD2; cdr3_aa: CASKLALSTDTQYF; cdr3_nt: TGCGCCAGCAAACTAGCGCTTAGCACAGATACGCAGTATTTT
j_call: TRBJ2-7; clone_size: NA; v_call: TRBV19; d_call: TRBD2; cdr3_aa: CASSIGDSGTYEQYF; cdr3_nt: TGTGCCAGTAGTATAGGGGATAGCGGGACTTACGAGCAGTACTTC
j_call: TRBJ1-1; clone_size: NA; v_call: TRBV6-5; d_call: TRBD1; cdr3_aa: CASIITGTANTEAFF; cdr3_nt: TGTGCCAGCATTATAACCGGGACAGCGAACACTGAAGCTTTCTTT
j_call: TRBJ2-2; clone_size: NA; v_call: TRBV2; d_call: NA; cdr3_aa: CTSSDPRSELFF; cdr3_nt: TGTACCAGCAGTGATCCGCGGAGTGAGCTGTTTTTT
j_call: TRBJ2-2; clone_size: once; v_call: TRBV18; d_call: NA; cdr3_aa: CASSPLRQATGELFF; cdr3_nt: TGTGCCAGCTCACCACTGAGACAGGCCACCGGGGAGCTGTTTTTT
j_call: TRBJ2-7; clone_size: NA; v_call: TRBV12-3/TRBV12-4; d_call: TRBD1; cdr3_aa: CASSWTGRGEQYF; cdr3_nt: TGTGCCAGCAGTTGGACAGGGAGAGGCGAGCAGTACTTC
j_call: TRBJ2-1; clone_size: NA; v_call: TRBV5-1; d_call: TRBD2; cdr3_aa: CASSSGTGTSGRANEQFF; cdr3_nt: TGCGCCAGCAGCTCCGGGACAGGGACTAGCGGGAGGGCTAATGAGCAGTTCTTC
j_call: TRBJ1-1; clone_size: NA; v_call: TRBV7-9; d_call: TRBD1; cdr3_aa: CASSLGQGTEAFF; cdr3_nt: TGTGCCAGCAGCTTAGGACAGGGGACTGAAGCTTTCTTT
j_call: TRBJ2-3; clone_size: NA; v_call: TRBV11-2; d_call: NA; cdr3_aa: CASSFMRDTQYF; cdr3_nt: TGTGCCAGCAGCTTTATGAGAGATACGCAGTATTTT
j_call: TRBJ2-5; clone_size: NA; v_call: TRBV2; d_call: NA; cdr3_aa: CASSDYGSRETQYF; cdr3_nt: TGTGCCAGCAGTGATTATGGGTCTAGGGAGACCCAGTACTTC
j_call: TRBJ1-2; clone_size: NA; v_call: TRBV6-6; d_call: TRBD1; cdr3_aa: CASSYGTGNYGYTF; cdr3_nt: TGTGCCAGCAGTTACGGGACAGGGAACTATGGCTACACCTTC
j_call: TRBJ1-4; clone_size: once; v_call: TRBV18; d_call: NA; cdr3_aa: CASSPGSDGEKLFF; cdr3_nt: TGTGCCAGCTCACCCGGGTCCGACGGTGAAAAACTGTTTTTT
j_call: TRBJ2-7; clone_size: once; v_call: TRBV10-2; d_call: NA; cdr3_aa: CASSSWVQGGYEQYF; cdr3_nt: TGCGCCAGCAGTTCCTGGGTCCAGGGGGGATACGAGCAGTACTTC